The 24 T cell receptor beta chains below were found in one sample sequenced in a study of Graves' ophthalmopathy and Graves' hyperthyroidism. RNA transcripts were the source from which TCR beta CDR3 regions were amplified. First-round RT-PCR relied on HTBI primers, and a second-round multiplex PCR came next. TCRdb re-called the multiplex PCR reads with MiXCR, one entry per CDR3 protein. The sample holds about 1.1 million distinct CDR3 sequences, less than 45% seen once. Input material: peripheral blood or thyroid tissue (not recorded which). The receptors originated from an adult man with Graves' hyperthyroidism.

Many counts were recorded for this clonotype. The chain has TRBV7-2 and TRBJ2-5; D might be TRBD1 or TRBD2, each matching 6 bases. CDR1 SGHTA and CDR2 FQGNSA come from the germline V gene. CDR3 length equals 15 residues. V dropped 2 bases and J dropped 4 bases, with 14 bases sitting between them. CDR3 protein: CASSLTQGGLETQYF. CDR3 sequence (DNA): TGTGCCAGCAGCTTAACACAGGGAGGTCTAGAGACCCAGTACTTC. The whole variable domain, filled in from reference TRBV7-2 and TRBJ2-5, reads GAGVSQSPSNKVTEKGKDVELRCDPISGHTALYWYRQSLGQGLEFLIYFQGNSAPDKSGLPSDRFSAERTGGSVSTLTIQRTQQEDSAVYLCASSLTQGGLETQYFGPGTRLLVL.

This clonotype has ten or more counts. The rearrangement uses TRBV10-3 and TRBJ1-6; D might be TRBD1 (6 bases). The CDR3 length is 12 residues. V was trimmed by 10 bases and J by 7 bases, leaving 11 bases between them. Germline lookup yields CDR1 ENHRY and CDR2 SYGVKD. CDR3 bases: TGTGCCACGGCGACAGGAAATTCACCCCTCCACTTT. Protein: CATATGNSPLHF.

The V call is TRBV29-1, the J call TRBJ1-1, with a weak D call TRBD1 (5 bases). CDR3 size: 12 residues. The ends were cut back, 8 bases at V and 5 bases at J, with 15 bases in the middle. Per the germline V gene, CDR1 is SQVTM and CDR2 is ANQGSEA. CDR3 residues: CSRGTPGTEAFF. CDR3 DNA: TGCAGCCGAGGGACTCCGGGAACTGAAGCTTTCTTT.

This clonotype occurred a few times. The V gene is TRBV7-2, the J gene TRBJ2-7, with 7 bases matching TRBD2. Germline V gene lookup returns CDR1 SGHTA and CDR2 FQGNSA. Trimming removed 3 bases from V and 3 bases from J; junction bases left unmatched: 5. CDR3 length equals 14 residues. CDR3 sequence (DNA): TGTGCCAGCAGCTTCCGGGACTACCACTACGAGCAGTACTTC. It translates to CASSFRDYHYEQYF. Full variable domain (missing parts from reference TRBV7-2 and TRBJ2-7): GAGVSQSPSNKVTEKGKDVELRCDPISGHTALYWYRQSLGQGLEFLIYFQGNSAPDKSGLPSDRFSAERTGGSVSTLTIQRTQQEDSAVYLCASSFRDYHYEQYFGPGTRLTVT.

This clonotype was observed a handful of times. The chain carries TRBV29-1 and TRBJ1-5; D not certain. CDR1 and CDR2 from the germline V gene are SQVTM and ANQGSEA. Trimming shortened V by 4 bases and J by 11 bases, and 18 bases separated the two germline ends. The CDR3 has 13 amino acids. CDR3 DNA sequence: TGCAGCGTTGGACTAGCGGGAGTGGCGACCCAGCATTTT. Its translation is CSVGLAGVATQHF.

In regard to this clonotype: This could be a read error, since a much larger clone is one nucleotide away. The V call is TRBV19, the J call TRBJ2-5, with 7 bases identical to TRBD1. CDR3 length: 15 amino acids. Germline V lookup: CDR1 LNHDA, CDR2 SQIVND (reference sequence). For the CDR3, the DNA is TGTGTCAGTAGTACCTCAGACAGGGTGAGAGAGACCCAGTACTTC. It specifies CVSSTSDRVRETQYF. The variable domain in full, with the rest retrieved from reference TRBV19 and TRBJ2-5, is DGGITQSPKYLFRKEGQNVTLSCEQNLNHDAMYWYRQDPGQGLRLIYYSQIVNDFQKGDIAEGYSVSREKKESFPLTVTSAQKNPTAFYLCVSSTSDRVRETQYFGPGTRLLVL.

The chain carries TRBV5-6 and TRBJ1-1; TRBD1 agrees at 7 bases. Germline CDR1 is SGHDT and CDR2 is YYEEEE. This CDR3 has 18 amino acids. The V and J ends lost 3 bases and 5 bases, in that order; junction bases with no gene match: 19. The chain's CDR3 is CASSSTSGTVGVWTEAFF. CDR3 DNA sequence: TGTGCCAGCAGCTCGACCTCCGGGACAGTTGGGGTTTGGACTGAAGCTTTCTTT.

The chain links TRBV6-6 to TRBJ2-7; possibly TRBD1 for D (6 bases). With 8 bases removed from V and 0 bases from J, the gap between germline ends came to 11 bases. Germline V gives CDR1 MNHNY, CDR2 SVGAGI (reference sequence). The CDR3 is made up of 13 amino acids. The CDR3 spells CASGQIYSYEQYF. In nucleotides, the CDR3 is TGTGCCAGCGGACAGATTTACTCCTACGAGCAGTACTTC.

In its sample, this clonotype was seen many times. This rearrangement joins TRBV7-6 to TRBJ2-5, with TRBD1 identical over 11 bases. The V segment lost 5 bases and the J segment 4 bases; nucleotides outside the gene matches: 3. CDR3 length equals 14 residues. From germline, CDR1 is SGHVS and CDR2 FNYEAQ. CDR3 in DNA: TGTGCCAGCAGCCGGGACAGGGGGGGAGAGACCCAGTACTTC. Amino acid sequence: CASSRDRGGETQYF.

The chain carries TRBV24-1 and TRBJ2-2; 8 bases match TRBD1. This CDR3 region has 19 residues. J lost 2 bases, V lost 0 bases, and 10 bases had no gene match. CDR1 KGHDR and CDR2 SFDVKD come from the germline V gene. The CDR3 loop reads CATSDLQGRGPDNTGELFF. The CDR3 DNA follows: TGTGCCACCAGTGATTTGCAAGGCAGGGGGCCGGATAACACCGGGGAGCTGTTTTTT.

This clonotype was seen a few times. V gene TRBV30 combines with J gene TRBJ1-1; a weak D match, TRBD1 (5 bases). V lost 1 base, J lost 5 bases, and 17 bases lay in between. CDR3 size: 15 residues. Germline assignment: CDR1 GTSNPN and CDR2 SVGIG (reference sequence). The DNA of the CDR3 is TGTGCCTGGAGTGCTTTGGACAAGACGGGGACTGAAGCTTTCTTT. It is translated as CAWSALDKTGTEAFF. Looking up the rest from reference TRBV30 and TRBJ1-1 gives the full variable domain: SQTIHQWPATLVQPVGSPLSLECTVEGTSNPNLYWYRQAAGRGLQLLFYSVGIGQISSEVPQNLSASRPQDRQFILSSKKLLLSDSGFYLCAWSALDKTGTEAFFGQGTRLTVV.

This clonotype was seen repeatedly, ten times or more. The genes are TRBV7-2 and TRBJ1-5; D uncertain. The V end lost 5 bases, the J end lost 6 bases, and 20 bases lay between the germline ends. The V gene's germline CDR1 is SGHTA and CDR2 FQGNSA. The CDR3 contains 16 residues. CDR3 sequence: CASSPTTAGRSQPQHF. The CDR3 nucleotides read TGTGCCAGCAGCCCCACGACGGCCGGGCGTAGTCAGCCCCAGCATTTT.

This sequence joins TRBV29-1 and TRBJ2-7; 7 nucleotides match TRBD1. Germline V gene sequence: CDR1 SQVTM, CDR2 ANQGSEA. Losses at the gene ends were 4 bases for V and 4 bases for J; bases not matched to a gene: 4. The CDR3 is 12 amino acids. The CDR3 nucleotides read TGCAGCGTTGGGGCAGGGGGATACGAGCAGTACTTC. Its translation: CSVGAGGYEQYF.

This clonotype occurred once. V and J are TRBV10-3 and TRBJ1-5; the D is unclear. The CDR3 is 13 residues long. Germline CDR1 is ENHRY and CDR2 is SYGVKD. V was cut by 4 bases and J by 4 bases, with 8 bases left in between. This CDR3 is CAISGLWNQPQHF. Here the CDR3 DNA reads TGTGCCATCAGTGGTCTGTGGAATCAGCCCCAGCATTTT.

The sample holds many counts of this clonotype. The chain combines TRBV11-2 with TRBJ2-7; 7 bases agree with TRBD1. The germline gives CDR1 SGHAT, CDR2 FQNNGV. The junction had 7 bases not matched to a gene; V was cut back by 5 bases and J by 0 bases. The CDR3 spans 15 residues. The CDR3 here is CASSPSTGNSYEQYF. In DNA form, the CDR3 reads TGTGCCAGCAGCCCCTCGACAGGGAACTCCTACGAGCAGTACTTC.

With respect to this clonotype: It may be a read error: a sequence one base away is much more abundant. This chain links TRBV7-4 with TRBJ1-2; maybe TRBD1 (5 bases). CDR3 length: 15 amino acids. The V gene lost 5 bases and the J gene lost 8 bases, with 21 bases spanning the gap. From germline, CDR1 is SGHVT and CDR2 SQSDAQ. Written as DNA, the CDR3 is TGTGCCAGCAGCGCAGAAATGGGCAGGGAAGAAGGCTACACCTTC. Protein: CASSAEMGREEGYTF.

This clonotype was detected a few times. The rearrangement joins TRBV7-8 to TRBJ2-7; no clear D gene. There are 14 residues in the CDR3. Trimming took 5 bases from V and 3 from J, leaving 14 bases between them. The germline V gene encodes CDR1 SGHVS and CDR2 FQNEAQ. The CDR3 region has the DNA TGTGCCAGCAGCCCCCGCCCCCGTGTCTACGAGCAGTACTTC. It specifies CASSPRPRVYEQYF.

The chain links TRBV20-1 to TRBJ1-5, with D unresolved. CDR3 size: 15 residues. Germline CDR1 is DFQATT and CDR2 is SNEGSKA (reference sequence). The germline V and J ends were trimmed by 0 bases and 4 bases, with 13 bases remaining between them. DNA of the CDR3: TGCAGTGCTAGAGAAAACTGGGCTGTAAATCAGCCCCAGCATTTT. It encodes CSARENWAVNQPQHF.

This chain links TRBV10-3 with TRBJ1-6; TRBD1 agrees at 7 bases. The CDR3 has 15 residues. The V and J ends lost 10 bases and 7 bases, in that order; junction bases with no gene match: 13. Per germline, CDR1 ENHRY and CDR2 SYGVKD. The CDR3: CASSQETGQNSPLHF. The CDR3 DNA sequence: TGTGCCAGCAGCCAAGAGACAGGGCAAAATTCACCCCTCCACTTT.

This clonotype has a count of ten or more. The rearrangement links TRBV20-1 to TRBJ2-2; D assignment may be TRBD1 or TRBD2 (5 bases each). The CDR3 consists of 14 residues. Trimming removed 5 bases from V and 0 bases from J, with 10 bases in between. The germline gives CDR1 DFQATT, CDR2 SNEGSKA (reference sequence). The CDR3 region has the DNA TGCAGTGCTGGGGACGGAACGAACACCGGGGAGCTGTTTTTT. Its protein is CSAGDGTNTGELFF.

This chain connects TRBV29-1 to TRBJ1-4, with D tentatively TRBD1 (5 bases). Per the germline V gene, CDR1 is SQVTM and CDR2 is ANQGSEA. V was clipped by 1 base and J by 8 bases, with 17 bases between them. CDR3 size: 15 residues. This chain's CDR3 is CSVEVGTTSWEKLFF. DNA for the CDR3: TGCAGCGTTGAAGTGGGGACCACCAGTTGGGAAAAACTGTTTTTT.

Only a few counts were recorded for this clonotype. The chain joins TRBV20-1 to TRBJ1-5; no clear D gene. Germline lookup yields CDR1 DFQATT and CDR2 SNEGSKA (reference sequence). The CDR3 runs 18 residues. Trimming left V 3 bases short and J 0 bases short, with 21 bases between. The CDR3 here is CSASGGGRAFGSNQPQHF. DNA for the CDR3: TGCAGTGCTAGTGGTGGCGGCAGAGCTTTCGGTAGCAATCAGCCCCAGCATTTT.

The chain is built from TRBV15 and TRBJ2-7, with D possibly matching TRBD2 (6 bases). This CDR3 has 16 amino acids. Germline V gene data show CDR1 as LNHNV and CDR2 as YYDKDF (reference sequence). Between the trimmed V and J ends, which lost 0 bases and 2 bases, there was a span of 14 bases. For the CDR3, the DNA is TGTGCCACCAGCAGAGATGGGGGGACCTCGACCTACGAGCAGTACTTC. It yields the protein CATSRDGGTSTYEQYF.

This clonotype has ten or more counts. CDR3 in DNA: TGTGCCAGTGTGGGGGGGGCACTCAACACCGGGGAGCTGTTTTTT. It codes for CASVGGALNTGELFF. This chain connects TRBV19 to TRBJ2-2; a weak D match, TRBD2 (7 bases). Trimming stripped 8 bases from V and 2 bases from J, with 15 bases between. CDR1 and CDR2 (germline): LNHDA, SQIVND (reference sequence). The CDR3 is 15 amino acids. Using reference TRBV19 and TRBJ2-2 for the parts outside the CDR3, the full variable domain is DGGITQSPKYLFRKEGQNVTLSCEQNLNHDAMYWYRQDPGQGLRLIYYSQIVNDFQKGDIAEGYSVSREKKESFPLTVTSAQKNPTAFYLCASVGGALNTGELFFGEGSRLTVL.